The 30 T cell receptor beta chains below come from one sample, sequenced in a study of OX40 agonist ivuxolimab in advanced cancers. Profiling relied on immunoSEQ multiplex PCR, and the TCRdb table lists in-frame clones only, not all of them. The repertoire holds fewer than 85,000 clones, with around 86% as singletons. Specimen: CD4+ or CD8+ T cells sorted from blood, collected in a trial of the OX40 agonist ivuxolimab. The receptors derive from an adult with an advanced solid tumor such as melanoma, head and neck, liver or kidney cancer.

This chain connects TRBV28 to TRBJ2-5; weak D call: TRBD2 (5 bases). Trimming cost V 5 bases and J 0 bases, with 10 bases left between them. Germline V gene sequence: CDR1 MDHEN, CDR2 SYDVKM. The CDR3 is made up of 14 amino acids. This CDR3 reads CASSPTRDQETQYF. The CDR3 coding sequence is TGTGCCAGCAGTCCAACTAGGGACCAAGAGACCCAGTACTTC.

This chain uses TRBV7-8 with TRBJ1-1; a weak D match, TRBD1 (6 bases). This CDR3 comprises 15 residues. Per the germline V gene, CDR1 is SGHVS and CDR2 is FQNEAQ. The V and J ends lost 4 bases and 6 bases respectively, with 18 bases between them. The CDR3 bases are TGTGCCAGCAGCTCCTCCGGGGGGGCCAGGGCTGAAGCTTTCTTT. It yields the protein CASSSSGGARAEAFF.

The chain uses TRBV5-5 and TRBJ2-6; the D is unclear. The CDR3 is 14 residues long. Germline CDR1 SGHKS, CDR2 YYEKEE (reference sequence). V lost 4 bases and J 1 base, leaving 6 bases between the germline ends. DNA for the CDR3: TGTGCCAGCAGCCTCTCTTCTGGGGCCAACGTCCTGACTTTC. Its translation: CASSLSSGANVLTF.

V is TRBV14 and J is TRBJ1-2, with a tentative D call TRBD1 (6 bases). Between the trimmed V and J ends, which lost 1 base and 3 bases, there was a span of 9 bases. The CDR3 totals 14 residues. Per germline, CDR1 SGHDN and CDR2 FVKESK. CDR3 residues: CASSQAGQYYGYTF. CDR3 bases: TGTGCCAGCAGCCAAGCCGGACAGTACTATGGCTACACCTTC.

The CDR3 DNA follows: TGTGCCAGCAGCTTATCGGACGCCATCACAGATACGCAGTATTTT. Its translation: CASSLSDAITDTQYF. The rearrangement links TRBV7-6 to TRBJ2-3; D gene ambiguous. Germline CDR1 SGHVS, CDR2 FNYEAQ. There are 15 residues in the CDR3. Trimming shortened V by 2 bases and J by 2 bases, and 11 bases separated the two germline ends.

This chain uses TRBV7-9 with TRBJ1-5, with D possibly matching TRBD1 (5 bases). This CDR3 is 16 amino acids long. Germline V gene data show CDR1 as SEHNR and CDR2 as FQNEAQ (reference sequence). V lost 4 bases and J lost 1, with 14 bases in between. DNA of the CDR3: TGTGCCAGCAGCTCCGGGAGGGGCTCGAGCAATCAGCCCCAGCATTTT. Translating gives CASSSGRGSSNQPQHF.

The chain combines TRBV7-2 with TRBJ1-1, with TRBD1 as a possible D gene (5 bases). CDR1 is SGHTA, CDR2 FQGNSA, per germline. V lost 5 bases, J lost 0 bases, and 13 bases lay in between. The CDR3 loop spans 15 amino acids. This chain's CDR3 is CASSRDSLMNTEAFF. CDR3 nucleotide sequence: TGTGCCAGCAGCCGCGACAGCTTAATGAACACTGAAGCTTTCTTT.

This sequence joins TRBV5-1 and TRBJ1-1; D uncertain. This CDR3 is built from 14 residues. The V end was cut by 0 bases, the J end by 1 base, with 7 bases between. The germline V gene encodes CDR1 SGHRS and CDR2 YFSETQ. CDR3: CASSLEHSNTEAFF. In DNA form, the CDR3 reads TGCGCCAGCAGCTTGGAGCATTCGAACACTGAAGCTTTCTTT.

This clone was recorded once. CDR3 residues: CTSSQDWAQETQYF. As DNA, the CDR3 is TGCACCAGCAGCCAAGACTGGGCCCAAGAGACCCAGTACTTC. The rearrangement links TRBV1 to TRBJ2-5; the table's D gene call, TRBD1, was not cross checked with the DNA. TRBV1 is tagged as a pseudogene. The CDR3 is made up of 14 amino acids.

The CDR3 loop is CASSRTWDEKLFF. CDR3 DNA: TGTGCCAGCAGCCGGACATGGGATGAAAAACTGTTTTTT. The chain carries TRBV6-1 and TRBJ1-4, with D perhaps matching TRBD1 (5 bases). The germline V gene has CDR1 MNHNS and CDR2 SASEGT. The ends were cut back, 6 bases at V and 6 bases at J, with 11 bases in the middle. This CDR3 has 13 residues.

This chain uses TRBV5-4 with TRBJ2-2; TRBD2 is a possible D gene (6 bases). Trimming shortened V by 6 bases and J by 6 bases, and 24 bases separated the two germline ends. Germline loops: CDR1 SGHNT, CDR2 YYREEE (reference sequence). The CDR3 totals 17 residues. The CDR3 bases are TGTGCCAGCACCCTAAAGTTGGGACTGGGAGGTTCCGGGGAGCTGTTTTTT. Encoded protein: CASTLKLGLGGSGELFF.

The V call is TRBV6-1, the J call TRBJ2-5, with D unresolved. Germline V gene data show CDR1 as MNHNS and CDR2 as SASEGT. V was shortened by 7 bases and J by 4 bases, with 7 bases between the two germline ends. This CDR3 is 11 amino acids long. The CDR3 DNA follows: TGTGCCAGCATGCCATCAGAGACCCAGTACTTC. Amino acid sequence: CASMPSETQYF.

This clone was recorded once. The V call is TRBV19, the J call TRBJ2-7; 8 bases are a match to TRBD1. Germline-derived CDR1 and CDR2 are LNHDA and SQIVND (reference sequence). Germline trimming cut 5 bases from V and 6 bases from J; bases unmatched to any gene: 15. This CDR3 is built from 16 residues. The CDR3 DNA reads as TGTGCCAGTAGTGCAAACAGGGGGGTGAGAGCAGCCGAGCAGTACTTC. The encoded protein is CASSANRGVRAAEQYF.

The chain carries TRBV19 and TRBJ2-1, with D tentatively TRBD1 or TRBD2 (6 bases each). There are 14 residues in the CDR3. CDR1 and CDR2 from the germline V gene are LNHDA and SQIVND (reference sequence). Deletions cut 9 bases from V and 6 bases from J, with 18 bases between. The CDR3 DNA reads TGTGCCAGCAATCCCCGGGGGCAGTCCAATGAGCAGTTCTTC. Amino acid sequence: CASNPRGQSNEQFF.

The chain uses TRBV5-1 and TRBJ1-4; TRBD1 agrees at 8 bases. The V gene's germline CDR1 is SGHRS and CDR2 YFSETQ. V shed 0 bases, J shed 3 bases, and the junction held 10 bases outside the gene matches. CDR3 length equals 18 residues. CDR3 amino acids: CASSLGQGAFTANEKLFF. CDR3 nucleotides: TGCGCCAGCAGCTTGGGGCAGGGGGCCTTTACGGCTAATGAAAAACTGTTTTTT.

The rearrangement uses TRBV23-1 and TRBJ1-2; D gene uncertain. TRBV23-1 is an ORF, and what it does is uncertain. The CDR3 runs to 14 residues. Between the trimmed V and J ends, which lost 0 bases and 3 bases, there was a span of 8 bases. The CDR3 nucleotides are TGCGCCAGCAGTCAATCGAGAACGGACTATGGCTACACCTTC. Translated, it gives CASSQSRTDYGYTF.

J is TRBJ2-6 and V is TRBV7-2; D gene uncertain. The CDR3 has 17 amino acids. Germline lookup yields CDR1 SGHTA and CDR2 FQGNSA. The V end lost 5 bases, the J end lost 1 base, and 15 bases lay between the germline ends. The CDR3 DNA reads as TGTGCCAGCAGCCCTGCGAGTGGCGCTTCTGGGGCCAACGTCCTGACTTTC. Protein product: CASSPASGASGANVLTF.

This chain joins TRBV11-3 and TRBJ2-3; D is unresolved. V was cut by 1 base and J by 1 base, with 9 bases left in between. Germline CDR1 is SGHNT and CDR2 is YENEEA. This CDR3 is 15 amino acids long. Here the CDR3 DNA reads TGTGCCAGCAGCTTAGGGAAGTATGGCACAGATACGCAGTATTTT. Its translation: CASSLGKYGTDTQYF.

Only one count was recorded for this clone. This rearrangement joins TRBV6-5 to TRBJ1-3; the D is unclear. Trimming cost V 8 bases and J 2 bases, with 10 bases left between them. There are 13 residues in the CDR3. Germline V gene data show CDR1 as MNHEY and CDR2 as SVGAGI. CDR3 sequence: CASAERAGNTIYF. The CDR3 DNA reads as TGTGCCAGCGCGGAAAGGGCTGGAAACACCATATATTTT.

The chain employs TRBV19 and TRBJ2-3; D not certain. The CDR3 is 15 amino acids. V was cut by 3 bases and J by 1 base, with 11 bases left in between. CDR1 and CDR2 (germline): LNHDA, SQIVND (reference sequence). CDR3 DNA: TGTGCCAGTAGTATTAAAGGACCTGGCACAGATACGCAGTATTTT. Amino acids: CASSIKGPGTDTQYF.

The CDR3: CASSPGLAKNTGELFF. CDR3 nucleotides: TGTGCCAGCAGCCCGGGACTAGCGAAGAACACCGGGGAGCTGTTTTTT. The chain has TRBV4-2 and TRBJ2-2; the match to TRBD2 covers 10 bases. From germline, CDR1 is LGHNA and CDR2 YNFKEQ. J lost 1 base, V lost 4 bases, and 3 bases had no gene match. This CDR3 is 16 amino acids long.

V and J are TRBV2 and TRBJ2-1; a weak D match, TRBD2 (5 bases). CDR1 SNHLY and CDR2 FYNNEI come from the germline V gene. The CDR3 length is 13 residues. The ends were cut back, 8 bases at V and 7 bases at J, with 15 bases in the middle. CDR3: CASALEAFNEQFF. For the CDR3, the DNA is TGTGCCAGCGCTCTGGAGGCCTTTAATGAGCAGTTCTTC.

With regard to this clone: One junction end does not reproduce the germline sequence, and a read error may be involved. The chain combines TRBV6-6 with TRBJ2-2, with D hard to call. The CDR3 covers 14 residues. The germline gives CDR1 MNHNY, CDR2 SVGAGI (reference sequence). The CDR3 region has the DNA TGTGCCAGCAGTAACTCCGCGAGCACCGGGGAGCTGTTTTTT. It translates to CASSNSASTGELFF.

CDR3 protein: CASSRGGRSTGELFF. The CDR3 DNA follows: TGTGCCAGCAGTCGGGGGGGCCGTAGCACCGGGGAGCTGTTTTTT. V gene TRBV6-5 combines with J gene TRBJ2-2; TRBD2 matches at 8 bases. The V gene end was trimmed by 5 bases and the J gene end by 4 bases; junction bases not matched to a gene: 6. CDR3 size: 15 residues. CDR1 is MNHEY, CDR2 SVGAGI, per germline.

The chain carries TRBV28 and TRBJ2-2; a weak D match, TRBD2 (5 bases). The CDR3 length is 14 residues. Germline V gene lookup returns CDR1 MDHEN and CDR2 SYDVKM. The ends were cut back, 6 bases at V and 5 bases at J, with 13 bases in the middle. This chain's CDR3 is CASRPPLATGELFF. The CDR3 coding sequence is TGTGCCAGCAGGCCACCCTTAGCGACCGGGGAGCTGTTTTTT.

V gene TRBV6-4 combines with J gene TRBJ1-6; possible D gene TRBD1, 6 bases. Germline values: CDR1 MRHNA, CDR2 SNTAGT. CDR3 size: 14 residues. The V and J ends lost 10 bases and 3 bases respectively, with 13 bases between them. CDR3 region: CANPGDRYNSPLHF. The CDR3 bases are TGTGCCAATCCAGGGGATCGCTATAATTCACCCCTCCACTTT.

This chain links TRBV2 with TRBJ1-1, with no clear D. V shed 10 bases and J shed 11 bases, with 17 bases lying between them. From germline, CDR1 is SNHLY and CDR2 FYNNEI. The CDR3 consists of 11 residues. The CDR3 bases are TGTGCCACGGCCCCTATCTTGAGGGCTTTCTTT. As protein: CATAPILRAFF.

The chain recombines TRBV27 with TRBJ2-7; D remains unclear. The germline V gene encodes CDR1 MNHEY and CDR2 SMNVEV (reference sequence). CDR3 size: 13 residues. V was pared by 5 bases and J by 5 bases, with 13 bases between. CDR3: CASSPRARDEQYF. CDR3 sequence (DNA): TGTGCCAGCAGTCCAAGGGCTCGGGACGAGCAGTACTTC.

The rearrangement joins TRBV30 to TRBJ2-7; perhaps TRBD1 as D (6 bases). V gave up 4 bases and J gave up 7 bases, with 17 bases separating them. This CDR3 region has 13 residues. From germline, CDR1 is GTSNPN and CDR2 SVGIG (reference sequence). As DNA, the CDR3 is TGTGCCTGGAAGGGGGATGAGGGAGCGGAGCAGTACTTC. The encoded protein is CAWKGDEGAEQYF.

CDR3 loop: CAISESELASYNEQFF. CDR3 sequence (DNA): TGTGCCATCAGTGAGTCGGAACTAGCATCCTACAATGAGCAGTTCTTC. The J gene is TRBJ2-1, the V gene TRBV10-3; tentative D call: TRBD2 (6 bases). The germline V and J ends were trimmed by 0 bases and 1 base, with 10 bases remaining between them. Looked up from germline, CDR1 is ENHRY and CDR2 is SYGVKD. There are 16 residues in the CDR3.